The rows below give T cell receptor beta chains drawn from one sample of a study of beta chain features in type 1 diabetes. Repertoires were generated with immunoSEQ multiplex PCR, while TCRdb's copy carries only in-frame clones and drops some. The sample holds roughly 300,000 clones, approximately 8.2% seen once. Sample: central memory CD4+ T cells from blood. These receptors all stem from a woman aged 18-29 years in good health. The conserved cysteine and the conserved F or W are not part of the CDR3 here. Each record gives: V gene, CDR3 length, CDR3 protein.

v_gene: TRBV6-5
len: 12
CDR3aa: ASNRQGPNYEQY

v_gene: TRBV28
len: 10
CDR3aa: ASSFLFTEAF

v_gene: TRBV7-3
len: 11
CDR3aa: ASSERGANVLT

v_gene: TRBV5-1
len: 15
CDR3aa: ASSFGAAGGPSDTQY

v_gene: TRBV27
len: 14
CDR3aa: ASSLAGTISTDTQY

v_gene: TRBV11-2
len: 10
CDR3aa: ASSEDRLGQF

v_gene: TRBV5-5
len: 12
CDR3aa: ASRRVGSLETQY

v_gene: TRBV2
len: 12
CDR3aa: ASSEVGRAGTQY

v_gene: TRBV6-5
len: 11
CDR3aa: ASSSDRESEQY

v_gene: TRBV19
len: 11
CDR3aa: ASRLSTNQPQH

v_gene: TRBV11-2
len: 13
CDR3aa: ASSLGSGRAPDYN

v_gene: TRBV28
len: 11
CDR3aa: ASSGSYQNIQY

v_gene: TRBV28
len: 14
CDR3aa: ASSLGFSGGSGEQY

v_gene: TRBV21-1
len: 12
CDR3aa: ASSKAGGGETQY

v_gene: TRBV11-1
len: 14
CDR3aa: ASSLGASGQKETQY

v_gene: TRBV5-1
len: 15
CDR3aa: ASSFGTSGTSFNEQF

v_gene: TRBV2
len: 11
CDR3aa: ASSAARGYGYT

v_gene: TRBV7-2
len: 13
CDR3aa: ASSLSTIGAGELF

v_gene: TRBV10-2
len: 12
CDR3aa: ASTKQDRDGGYT

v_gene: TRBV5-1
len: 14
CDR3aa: ASSWGLAGSQETQY

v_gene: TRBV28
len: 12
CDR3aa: ASKQFSSNQPQH

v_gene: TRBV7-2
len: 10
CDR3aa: ASSLLKPLQF

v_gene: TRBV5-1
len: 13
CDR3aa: ASSLDASSGNTIY

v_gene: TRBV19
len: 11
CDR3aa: ASSIDNTGELF

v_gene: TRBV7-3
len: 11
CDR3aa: ASSLTAGYEQY

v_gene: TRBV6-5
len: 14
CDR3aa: ASSYGFSGANYGYT

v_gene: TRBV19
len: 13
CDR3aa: ASSLQGSGGYEQY

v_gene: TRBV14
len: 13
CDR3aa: ASSQEQVGVNEQF